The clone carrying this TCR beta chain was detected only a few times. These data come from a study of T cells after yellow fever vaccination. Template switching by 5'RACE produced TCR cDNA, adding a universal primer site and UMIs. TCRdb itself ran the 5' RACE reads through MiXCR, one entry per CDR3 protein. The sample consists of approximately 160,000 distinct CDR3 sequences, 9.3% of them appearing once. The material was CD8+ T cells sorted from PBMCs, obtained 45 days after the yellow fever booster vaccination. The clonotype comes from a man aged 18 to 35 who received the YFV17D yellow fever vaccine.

The CDR3 nucleotides read TGCAGTGCGCCGGAACCGGGACAGGGAACGGCAGCTTTCTTT. Residues: CSAPEPGQGTAAFF. The rearrangement joins TRBV20-1 to TRBJ1-1; 9 bases align to TRBD1. Germline CDR1 DFQATT, CDR2 SNEGSKA (reference sequence). The V gene end was trimmed by 6 bases and the J gene end by 10 bases; junction bases not matched to a gene: 15. This CDR3 region has 14 residues.